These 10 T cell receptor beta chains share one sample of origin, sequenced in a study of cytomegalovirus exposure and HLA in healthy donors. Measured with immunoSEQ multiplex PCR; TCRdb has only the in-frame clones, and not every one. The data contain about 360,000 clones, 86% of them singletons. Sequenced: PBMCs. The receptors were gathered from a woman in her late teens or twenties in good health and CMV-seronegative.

In nucleotides, the CDR3 is TGCGCCAGCAGCTTCGGGACAGGGCTACCTGAAGCTTTCTTT. It specifies CASSFGTGLPEAFF. J is TRBJ1-1 and V is TRBV5-1; TRBD1 aligns across 9 bases. V was clipped by 2 bases and J by 6 bases; unmatched bases: 5. The CDR3 is made up of 14 amino acids. Per the germline V gene, CDR1 is SGHRS and CDR2 is YFSETQ. Full variable domain (outside the CDR3, taken from reference TRBV5-1 and TRBJ1-1): KAGVTQTPRYLIKTRGQQVTLSCSPISGHRSVSWYQQTPGQGLQFLFEYFSETQRNKGNFPGRFSGRQFSNSRSEMNVSTLELGDSALYLCASSFGTGLPEAFFGQGTRLTVV.

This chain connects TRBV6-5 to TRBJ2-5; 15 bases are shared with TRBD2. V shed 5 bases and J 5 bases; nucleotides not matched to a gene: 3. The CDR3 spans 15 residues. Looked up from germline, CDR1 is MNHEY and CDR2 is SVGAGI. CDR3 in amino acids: CASSRTSGRGETQYF. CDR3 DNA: TGTGCCAGCAGTCGGACTAGCGGGAGGGGTGAGACCCAGTACTTC.

The CDR3 protein is CASSVGTGRGDTQYF. Written as DNA, the CDR3 is TGTGCCAGCAGCGTCGGGACAGGGAGAGGAGATACGCAGTATTTT. The V gene is TRBV7-9, the J gene TRBJ2-3, with 9 nucleotides matching TRBD1. This CDR3 is 15 amino acids long. Trimming at V came to 5 bases and at J to 5 bases, leaving 8 bases not matched to a gene. Looked up from germline, CDR1 is SEHNR and CDR2 is FQNEAQ (reference sequence). The whole variable domain, remainder taken from reference TRBV7-9 and TRBJ2-3, is DTGVSQNPRHKITKRGQNVTFRCDPISEHNRLYWYRQTLGQGPEFLTYFQNEAQLEKSRLLSDRFSAERPKGSFSTLEIQRTEQGDSAMYLCASSVGTGRGDTQYFGPGTRLTVL.

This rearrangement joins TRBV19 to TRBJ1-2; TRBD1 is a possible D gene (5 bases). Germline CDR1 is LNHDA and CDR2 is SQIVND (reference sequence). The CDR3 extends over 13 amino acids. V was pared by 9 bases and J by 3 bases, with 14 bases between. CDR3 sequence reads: CASHPGLYYGYTF. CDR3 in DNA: TGTGCCAGCCATCCGGGACTATACTATGGCTACACCTTC.

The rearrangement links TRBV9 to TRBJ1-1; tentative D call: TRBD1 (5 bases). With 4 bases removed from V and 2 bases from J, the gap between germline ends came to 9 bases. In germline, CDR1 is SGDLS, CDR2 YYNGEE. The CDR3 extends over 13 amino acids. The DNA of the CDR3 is TGTGCCAGCAGCTTCGGACATAACACTGAAGCTTTCTTT. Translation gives CASSFGHNTEAFF.

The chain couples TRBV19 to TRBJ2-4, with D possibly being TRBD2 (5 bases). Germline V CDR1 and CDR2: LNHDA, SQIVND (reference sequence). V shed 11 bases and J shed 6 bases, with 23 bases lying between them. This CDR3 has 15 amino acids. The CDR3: CASLSGPEGGNIQYF. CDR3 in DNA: TGTGCCTCTCTATCCGGGCCCGAGGGTGGAAACATTCAGTACTTC.

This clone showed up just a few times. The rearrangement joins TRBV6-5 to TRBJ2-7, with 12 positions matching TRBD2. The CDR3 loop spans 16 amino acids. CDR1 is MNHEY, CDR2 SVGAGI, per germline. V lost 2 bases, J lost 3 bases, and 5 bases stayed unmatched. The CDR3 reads CASSYLAGGSYYEQYF. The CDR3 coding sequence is TGTGCCAGCAGTTACCTAGCGGGGGGGTCCTACTACGAGCAGTACTTC.

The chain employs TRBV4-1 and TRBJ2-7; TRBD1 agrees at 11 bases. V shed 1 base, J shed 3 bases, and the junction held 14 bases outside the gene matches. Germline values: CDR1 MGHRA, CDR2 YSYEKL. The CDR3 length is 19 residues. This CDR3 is CASSQGPPSGTGGYYEQYF. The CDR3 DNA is TGCGCCAGCAGCCAAGGGCCTCCCTCCGGGACAGGGGGGTACTACGAGCAGTACTTC.

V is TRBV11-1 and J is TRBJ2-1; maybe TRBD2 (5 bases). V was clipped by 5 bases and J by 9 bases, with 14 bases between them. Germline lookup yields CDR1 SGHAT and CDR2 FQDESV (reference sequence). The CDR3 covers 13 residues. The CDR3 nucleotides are TGTGCCAGCAGCGTGACTACTAGTGGTGAGCAGTTCTTC. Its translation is CASSVTTSGEQFF.

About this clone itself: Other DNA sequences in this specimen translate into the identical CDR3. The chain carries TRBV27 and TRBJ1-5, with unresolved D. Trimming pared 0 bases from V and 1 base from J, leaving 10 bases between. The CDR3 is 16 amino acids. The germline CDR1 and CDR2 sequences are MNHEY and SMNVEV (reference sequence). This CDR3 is CASSLSAGLSNQPQHF. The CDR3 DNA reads TGTGCCAGCAGTTTATCGGCGGGGTTGAGCAATCAGCCCCAGCATTTT.